This T cell receptor beta chain was documented in a study of cytotoxic CD8 clonotypes in ibrutinib-treated CLL listed by TCRdb under 2021. Some background on the complete study: The cohort was composed of approximately 11 relapsed/refractory and roughly 14 treatment-naive patients; IGHV unmutated status was identified in 17 patients. Partial responses were observed in roughly 24 patients and complete responses in 2; after a median follow-up of around 68 months, remission was maintained in about 15 patients and progression was observed in roughly twelve. Response samples were taken after a median of approximately 13 months on treatment, ranging from roughly 6 to 36 months. On average, each sample had some 250,000 productive templates and roughly 95,000 productive rearrangements. Of the approximately 87 people in the trial, about two dozen had longitudinal samples available. Cryopreserved peripheral blood mononuclear cells were obtained prior to treatment, at the time of response, and at either disease progression or sustained remission. Paper-wide results and their limitations: Public clonotypes were rare and either shrank or stayed stable during treatment, and the rise in clonality at ibrutinib response reflected expansion of private clonotypes. At baseline, clonality was higher than in age-matched healthy donors and showed a strong correlation with circulating CD8+ T-cell counts. Clonality rose at ibrutinib response, remained stable during sustained remission, and dropped back toward baseline at progression. Lymph node repertoires were not examined, and the timing of sampling was not matched between patients in sustained remission and those whose disease progressed.

Worth noting for this clone: Its antigen has not been determined. No much larger clone is present one base from it, and per-base qualities are unavailable.

Trimming costs V 3 bases and J 2 bases, and their ends lie 14 bases apart. Looking up the germline V gene yields CDR1 SGDLS and CDR2 YYNGEE. The CDR3 runs 15 residues from the cysteine to the phenylalanine. The retained sequence is limited to the CDR3, 45 bases, with the frame set at the first base. On a MiSeq, deep resolution sequencing aimed for a depth between 1 in 1 million and 1 in 200,000 T cells, with each clonotype covered approximately 9.2x on average. TCR beta libraries were generated with the immunoSEQ hsTCRB Kit. Concerning the study's data processing: Data were analyzed with ImmunoSEQ Data Assistant and ImmunoSEQ Analyzer, with V, D and J genes assigned per IMGT definitions. Clonality, which ranges from 0 to 1, was calculated as one minus the normalized Shannon entropy of productive rearrangement frequencies. Only overrepresented clonotypes making up at least 0.05% of each patient's repertoire were included in the public clonotype analysis. Some 12 age-matched healthy donor repertoires from immuneACCESS served as clonality controls. In its TCRdb copy, this immuneACCESS table keeps in-frame sequences only and misses some clones. Where compared with another copy, unresolved V genes explain less than half of these, and the others have no known cause. V, J and clone size were drawn from that table, and D and trimming were deduced from the DNA. Recorded for this sample are over 15,000 clones; more than 65% of them occurred a single time. 5% to 7% of the sample comes from the top ten.

Roughly 1.8 micrograms of genomic DNA were extracted from cryopreserved PBMCs for TCR beta library preparation. Longitudinal blood samples from CLL patients receiving ibrutinib monotherapy were subjected to high-throughput TCR beta sequencing. The patients took part in an open-label, single-center phase 2 trial of ibrutinib monotherapy. The rearranged segments are TRBV9 and TRBJ2-5, with a weak D call of TRBD2 (7 bases match). The source was PBMCs, collected before ibrutinib treatment. The TCR was taken from a human donor with chronic lymphocytic leukemia. The CDR3 protein is CASSAGGRGQETQYF. The sequenced DNA is TGTGCCAGCAGCGCGGGGGGCCGGGGACAAGAGACCCAGTACTTC.